The sample holds a few counts of the clone carrying this T cell receptor beta chain. TCRdb recomputed calls from the RT-PCR reads with MiXCR, one row per CDR3 protein. Seen here are about 680,000 distinct CDR3 sequences, approximately 15% observed once, and the top ten hold roughly 3.9%. Germline V gene data show CDR1 as SEHNR and CDR2 as FQNEAQ (reference sequence). There are 13 residues in the CDR3. V was cut by 11 bases and J by 6 bases, with 16 bases left in between. The sequence derives from a female donor in good health, serving as a healthy control. The sample was memory CD4+ T cells from blood. The chain links TRBV7-9 to TRBJ2-2, with D possibly TRBD2 on 6 matching bases. CDR3 residues: CAGAAGSPGELFF. CDR3 DNA sequence: TGTGCCGGGGCGGCGGGGAGCCCCGGGGAGCTGTTTTTT. Full variable domain (rest looked up from reference TRBV7-9 and TRBJ2-2): DTGVSQNPRHKITKRGQNVTFRCDPISEHNRLYWYRQTLGQGPEFLTYFQNEAQLEKSRLLSDRFSAERPKGSFSTLEIQRTEQGDSAMYLCAGAAGSPGELFFGEGSRLTVL.